A selection of T cell receptor beta chains follows, all from one sample in a study of shared clonotypes between healthy human individuals. Produced via immunoSEQ multiplex PCR; TCRdb's table is partial and in-frame only. In the table there are hundreds of thousands of clones, roughly 72% of which are singletons. Specimen: PBMCs. The receptors shown here come from a middle-aged woman in good health. Some clones in this sample may be carry-over from other donors' samples. The CDR3 runs from the conserved cysteine through the conserved F or W. The order of the fields is V gene, J gene, D gene, clone size, CDR3 protein, CDR3 DNA. The D gene is left open where the match is weak. Only some rows state a clone size, as once, few, many or a class for expanded clones.

TRBV2	TRBJ1-5	TRBD1	.	CASSRDRGGNQPQHF	TGTGCCAGCAGTAGAGACAGGGGTGGCAATCAGCCCCAGCATTTT
TRBV7-9	TRBJ2-1	.	.	CASSYAGNYNEQFF	TGTGCCAGCAGCTATGCGGGGAACTACAATGAGCAGTTCTTC
TRBV14	TRBJ2-1	TRBD2	.	CASSQDIGLAGAHRQHHEQFF	TGTGCCAGCAGCCAAGATATCGGACTAGCGGGAGCTCATAGACAGCACCATGAGCAGTTCTTC
TRBV11-3	TRBJ1-1	.	.	CASSFSSLGTEAFF	TGTGCCAGCAGCTTCTCTTCCCTGGGTACTGAAGCTTTCTTT
TRBV7-9	TRBJ2-1	.	.	CASSPTNIPYNEQFF	TGTGCCAGCAGCCCTACTAATATTCCCTACAATGAGCAGTTCTTC
TRBV7-3	TRBJ2-4	TRBD2	.	CASRGGTPHWIQYF	TGTGCCAGCAGGGGAGGGACCCCTCATTGGATTCAGTACTTC
TRBV11-1	TRBJ2-1	.	.	CASSYLGESEQFF	TGTGCCAGCAGCTACCTGGGGGAAAGTGAGCAGTTCTTC
TRBV7-9	TRBJ2-7	TRBD2	.	CASSLGGSGRTYEQYF	TGTGCCAGCAGCTTAGGAGGTAGCGGGAGGACCTACGAGCAGTACTTC
TRBV4-1	TRBJ2-4	TRBD1	.	CASSPRQGVAKNIQYF	TGCGCCAGCAGCCCTAGACAGGGGGTAGCCAAAAACATTCAGTACTTC
TRBV6-5	TRBJ2-2	.	.	CASSPAEAGELFF	TGTGCCAGCAGCCCAGCGGAGGCCGGGGAGCTGTTTTTT
TRBV2	TRBJ1-1	.	few	CASRNAAGSNTEAFF	TGTGCCAGCCGAAATGCCGCTGGCAGCAACACTGAAGCTTTCTTT
TRBV10-3	TRBJ2-7	.	.	CAISGASVTVSNSYEQYF	TGTGCCATCAGTGGGGCATCAGTGACGGTCAGCAACTCCTACGAGCAGTACTTC
TRBV6-1	TRBJ1-6	.	.	CASSEERAGNSPLHF	TGTGCCAGCAGTGAAGAACGGGCAGGGAACTCACCCCTCCACTTT
TRBV6-1	TRBJ2-7	.	.	CATADGGTPYEQYF	TGTGCCACCGCCGACGGCGGGACCCCGTACGAGCAGTACTTC